What follows are 16 T cell receptor beta chains derived from one specimen sequenced in a study of shared clonotypes between healthy human individuals. The method was immunoSEQ multiplex PCR; TCRdb's version includes in-frame clones alone and lacks a portion of them. The sample includes roughly 2,500,000 clones, under 95% of them seen just once. The sample consisted of naive CD4+ T cells from PBMCs. Subset described: CD45RA+ positively selected. These receptors all stem from a man aged 18 to 35 in good health. Some clones in this sample may be carry-over from other donors' samples.

V usage is TRBV27 and J usage is TRBJ1-5; no reliable D call. This CDR3 comprises 13 residues. The V end was cut by 2 bases, the J end by 10 bases, with 12 bases between. CDR1 MNHEY and CDR2 SMNVEV come from the germline V gene (reference sequence). Here the CDR3 reads CASSLRVRFPQHF. CDR3 in DNA: TGTGCCAGCAGTTTACGAGTGCGGTTCCCCCAGCATTTT.

The chain carries TRBV6-5 and TRBJ2-7, with TRBD2 matching over 10 bases. This CDR3 is 14 amino acids long. V shed 4 bases and J 6 bases; nucleotides not matched to a gene: 6. The germline V gene has CDR1 MNHEY and CDR2 SVGAGI. CDR3 in DNA: TGTGCCAGCAGTTGGAGCGGGAGGGTTAGCGAGCAGTACTTC. It encodes CASSWSGRVSEQYF.

V and J are TRBV2 and TRBJ1-5, with TRBD1 matching 7 bases. V dropped 8 bases and J dropped 15; count of bases not matched to a gene: 10. The CDR3 runs 11 residues. The germline V gene encodes CDR1 SNHLY and CDR2 FYNNEI. The CDR3 sequence is CASRLGGAWHF. For the CDR3, the DNA is TGTGCCAGCCGTTTAGGGGGCGCTTGGCATTTT.

The chain has TRBV29-1 and TRBJ1-5, with D uncertain. The CDR3 loop spans 12 amino acids. The germline V and J ends were trimmed by 4 bases and 3 bases, with 7 bases remaining between them. The germline V gene has CDR1 SQVTM and CDR2 ANQGSEA. CDR3 DNA: TGCAGCGTTGTTTACCCCAATCAGCCCCAGCATTTT. It codes for CSVVYPNQPQHF.

The rearrangement links TRBV7-9 to TRBJ1-4; 12 nucleotides agree with TRBD1. V was clipped by 5 bases and J by 3 bases; unmatched bases: 4. This CDR3 is built from 16 residues. Germline CDR1 and CDR2: SEHNR and FQNEAQ (reference sequence). The CDR3 nucleotides read TGTGCCAGCAGCCCGGGACAGGGGGCGGCTAATGAAAAACTGTTTTTT. Its protein product is CASSPGQGAANEKLFF.

As to this clone: The sample contains more than one DNA sequence encoding this CDR3. The chain links TRBV9 to TRBJ1-1; 9 nucleotides align to TRBD1. Germline V gene sequence: CDR1 SGDLS, CDR2 YYNGEE. The trim removed 4 bases at V and 2 bases at J, leaving 3 bases unmatched. This CDR3 region has 14 residues. This CDR3 reads CASSRGQGNTEAFF. CDR3 DNA sequence: TGTGCCAGCAGCCGGGGACAGGGTAACACTGAAGCTTTCTTT.

The chain joins TRBV28 to TRBJ1-5; D gene unclear. V gave up 11 bases and J gave up 3 bases, with 17 bases separating them. This CDR3 comprises 14 residues. The germline CDR1 and CDR2 sequences are MDHEN and SYDVKM. CDR3 region: CAAHGQLDNQPQHF. The CDR3 DNA reads TGTGCCGCCCACGGGCAGCTCGACAATCAGCCCCAGCATTTT.

This chain connects TRBV18 to TRBJ2-3; D gene uncertain. V was trimmed by 3 bases and J by 4 bases, leaving 8 bases between them. Germline V gene lookup returns CDR1 KGHSH and CDR2 LQKENI. CDR3 length equals 13 residues. CDR3 sequence (DNA): TGTGCCAGCTCACCGTATACCTCAGATACGCAGTATTTT. Its translation is CASSPYTSDTQYF.

The V call is TRBV7-3, the J call TRBJ2-3, with 8 bases matching TRBD1. Trimming at V came to 1 base and at J to 3 bases, leaving 3 bases not matched to a gene. The CDR3 has 15 amino acids. Germline CDR1 SGHTA, CDR2 FQGTGA. The CDR3 spells CASSLNTGGTDTQYF. CDR3 coding DNA: TGTGCCAGCAGCTTAAATACAGGGGGAACAGATACGCAGTATTTT.

This clone showed up many times. Other DNA sequences in the same sample also yield this CDR3. V gene TRBV5-1 combines with J gene TRBJ2-7, with D uncertain. This CDR3 contains 11 residues. Per germline, CDR1 SGHRS and CDR2 YFSETQ. V lost 0 bases and J 3 bases, leaving 1 base between the germline ends. This CDR3 reads CASSLGYEQYF. DNA of the CDR3: TGCGCCAGCAGCTTGGGCTACGAGCAGTACTTC.

Worth noting for this clone: The identical CDR3 is also encoded by other nucleotide sequences in the sample. The genes are TRBV18 and TRBJ1-4; D unclear. The germline V and J ends were trimmed by 2 bases and 8 bases, with 9 bases remaining between them. The CDR3 totals 13 residues. Germline CDR1 is KGHSH and CDR2 is LQKENI. CDR3 sequence: CASSPGLGEKLFF. CDR3 nucleotide sequence: TGTGCCAGCTCACCAGGGTTAGGGGAAAAACTGTTTTTT.

V gene TRBV19 combines with J gene TRBJ2-3, with D perhaps assigned TRBD1 or TRBD2 (5 bases each). The germline V and J ends were trimmed by 6 bases and 2 bases, with 18 bases remaining between them. CDR1 and CDR2 (germline): LNHDA, SQIVND (reference sequence). The CDR3 is 16 residues long. The CDR3 DNA sequence: TGTGCCAGTAGGGAGAGGGGATCGAGGAACACAGATACGCAGTATTTT. Translating gives CASRERGSRNTDTQYF.

The chain is built from TRBV7-8 and TRBJ2-5; D gene ambiguous. The CDR3 covers 14 residues. The germline gives CDR1 SGHVS, CDR2 FQNEAQ. The V gene lost 1 base and the J gene lost 1 base, with 7 bases spanning the gap. CDR3 in DNA: TGTGCCAGCAGCTTAGGAGCAGTCCAAGAGACCCAGTACTTC. Its protein product is CASSLGAVQETQYF. The whole variable domain, remainder taken from reference TRBV7-8 and TRBJ2-5, is GAGVSQSPRYKVAKRGQDVALRCDPISGHVSLFWYQQALGQGPEFLTYFQNEAQLDKSGLPSDRFFAERPEGSVSTLKIQRTQQEDSAVYLCASSLGAVQETQYFGPGTRLLVL.

On this clone itself: This same CDR3 is encoded by further DNA sequences in the sample. The J gene is TRBJ2-3, the V gene TRBV5-1, with a tentative D call TRBD2 (6 bases). The CDR3 has 14 residues. Germline CDR1 SGHRS, CDR2 YFSETQ. The V end lost 3 bases, the J end lost 0 bases, and 8 bases lay between the germline ends. The CDR3 here is CASSSAGSTDTQYF. As DNA, the CDR3 is TGCGCCAGCAGCTCGGCGGGGAGCACAGATACGCAGTATTTT.

This sequence joins TRBV7-3 and TRBJ2-1, with D maybe TRBD2 (5 bases). The CDR3 is 15 residues long. Germline-derived CDR1 and CDR2 are SGHTA and FQGTGA. V gave up 3 bases and J gave up 3 bases, with 12 bases separating them. CDR3 amino acids: CASSFSSAVYNEQFF. The CDR3 bases are TGTGCCAGCAGCTTTAGTTCAGCGGTCTACAATGAGCAGTTCTTC.

V gene TRBV6-5 combines with J gene TRBJ2-1; D might be TRBD2 (5 bases). The germline V gene has CDR1 MNHEY and CDR2 SVGAGI. The CDR3 is made up of 11 amino acids. Trimming left V 8 bases short and J 9 bases short, with 11 bases between. CDR3 coding DNA: TGTGCCAGCCGGACTGCGGGTGAGCAGTTCTTC. Protein sequence: CASRTAGEQFF.